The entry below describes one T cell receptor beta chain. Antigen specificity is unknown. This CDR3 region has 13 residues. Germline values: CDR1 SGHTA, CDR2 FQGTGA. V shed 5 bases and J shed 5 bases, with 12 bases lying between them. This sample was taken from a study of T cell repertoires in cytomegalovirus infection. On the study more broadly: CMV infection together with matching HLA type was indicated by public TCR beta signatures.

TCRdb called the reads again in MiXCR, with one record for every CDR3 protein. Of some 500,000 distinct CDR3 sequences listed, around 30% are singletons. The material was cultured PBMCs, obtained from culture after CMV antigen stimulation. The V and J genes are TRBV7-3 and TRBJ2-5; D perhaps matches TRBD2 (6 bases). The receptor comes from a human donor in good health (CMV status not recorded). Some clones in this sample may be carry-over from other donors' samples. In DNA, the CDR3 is TGTGCCAGCAGCGGCGCGGCGGGGGAGACCCAGTACTTC. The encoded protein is CASSGAAGETQYF.